This section outlines one T cell receptor beta chain sequence together with its context. Antigen: not known. Each CDR3 protein gets one entry after TCRdb re-called the reads with MiXCR. The table records about 150,000 distinct CDR3 sequences, about a quarter of them present only once. Germline V CDR1 and CDR2: SGHAT, FQNNGV. The CDR3 has 16 amino acids. Trimming took 6 bases from V and 6 from J, leaving 20 bases between them. These data belong to a study of T cell repertoires in cytomegalovirus infection. Findings and limits, study-wide: There were carriers of CMV plus the relevant HLA, and cumulative public TCR beta family frequency identified them.

This receptor was taken from a human donor in good health (CMV status not recorded). Some clones in this sample may be carry-over from other donors' samples. Material for sequencing was PBMCs. The chain combines TRBV11-2 with TRBJ2-2; possibly TRBD2 for D (6 bases). The CDR3 region is CASSKREAPLPGELFF. The CDR3 coding sequence is TGTGCCAGCAGTAAGAGGGAGGCCCCATTGCCCGGGGAGCTGTTTTTT.